This TCR beta chain was found in a study of identical twins. J gave up 3 bases and V 1 base, and 14 bases lay outside the gene matches. Germline loops: CDR1 DFQATT, CDR2 SNEGSKA (reference sequence). This CDR3 spans 18 amino acids. In this sample, this clonotype turned up many times. Using its own MiXCR run on the 5' RACE reads, TCRdb lists one record per CDR3 protein. The table has just under 650,000 distinct CDR3 sequences, around 7.4% seen once. Each donor (without exception) was a healthy Caucasian. The same data also contributed to another study, on yellow fever vaccine responses in identical twins. Turning to that study: Twins' vaccine T cell responses were reported to seem partly convergent and partly personalized.

This TCR was sampled from a woman aged 18 to 35 in good health. What was sequenced was PBMCs. V is TRBV20-1 and J is TRBJ2-3, with 9 positions matching TRBD1. Written as DNA, the CDR3 is TGCAGTGCTAGAGCCTACCCGGGACAGGGAGGTGGGACAGATACGCAGTATTTT. Its translation is CSARAYPGQGGGTDTQYF.